This note documents a single T cell receptor (beta chain) sequence. Its antigen remains unidentified. The record has no base qualities; no much larger clone is one base away. A total of under 35 patients with locally advanced or metastatic urothelial carcinoma, treated at Memorial Sloan Kettering on a trial protocol, made up the cohort. Peripheral blood mononuclear cells were collected pretreatment and during treatment, at between 1 and 8 total time points per patient. The Qiagen DNeasy Blood extraction kit was used to purify genomic DNA from total PBMCs and from tumor samples. PBMCs were collected pretreatment and during treatment, and were isolated and stored as previously described. CDR1 is given as SGHVS and CDR2 as FQNEAQ, both from the germline V gene. The CDR3 covers 15 residues, taking in both the cysteine and the phenylalanine. CDR3 DNA is the only sequence kept; it has 45 bases, read in frame from the first base. Between the V and J ends, shortened by 1 base and 3 bases respectively, the junction contains 13 bases.

To estimate absolute template abundance from read counts, synthetic TCR analog templates were spiked into each PCR. The immunoSEQ assay used bias-controlled V and J gene primers to amplify TCRbeta CDR3 regions from genomic DNA. Sequencing of rearranged TCRbeta segments was performed at approximately 20X coverage. Per the authors' processing: Clustering was used to correct sequencing errors, and CDR3s were annotated against IMGT to assign V, D and J genes. Only productive TCRbeta rearrangements were used in downstream analyses, excluding out-of-frame or stop-codon sequences. Clonality was computed as one minus Shannon entropy normalized by the log of the number of unique productive sequences. Fisher's exact test with Benjamini-Hochberg correction, using a cutoff of adjusted p below 0.01, was how clones that differed between time points or between blood and tumor were identified. This is the immuneACCESS table as TCRdb keeps it, with only in-frame sequences that have V and J called. A part of the clones is gone; compared with another copy, unresolved V genes explain less than half, and the rest is unexplained. The DNA was the basis for D and trimming; V, J and clone size are from that table. The sample yields roughly 38,000 clones; roughly 87% were counted once. 3.5% of the sample goes to the ten largest clones.

This sample was included in a study of PD-L1 blockade in urothelial cancer (dated 2017 in TCRdb). For context, the study as a whole: Therapy was started in the mid-2010s for all patients, and atezolizumab 1,200 mg was administered intravenously every 3 weeks. About 90% of the 29 patients were identified as males with urothelial cancer of bladder origin, and a prior smoking history was reported by 18 of 29 patients. An ECOG performance status of 0 or 1 was recorded for the patients, and 0 to 3 prior chemotherapy regimens had been received by the patients. Blood samples were analyzed at 3 weeks after treatment start (second dose) and at 6 weeks after treatment start. A median of about 150,000 T cells and 65,000 to 90,000 unique TCRs was obtained from blood samples, and a median clonality of around 0.072 was observed. An exploratory multi-omic analysis was conducted of the somatic, immune and clinical correlates of response to PD-L1 blockade with atezolizumab in urothelial cancer. Pretreatment tumor samples, along with matched peripheral blood serially collected before and after atezolizumab treatment, were subjected to TCR sequencing. Durable clinical benefit was defined as progression-free survival longer than 6 months, and TCR features were also tested against progression-free and overall survival. Whole exome sequencing and RNA sequencing of pretreatment tumors were performed alongside TCR sequencing in the same patients. Several patients achieved durable clinical benefit and 20 did not. Pretreatment blood TCR-seq was available for twenty-nine patients, at least one posttreatment blood collection was obtained for some 25 patients, and tumor TCR-seq was available for some 25 patients. Broad study findings and their caveats: A pretreatment peripheral blood TCR clonality below the median was linked to improved progression-free and overall survival. Because the sample size was small (n ≈ 30) and many exploratory analyses were performed, the results are intended to be hypothesis-generating. Greater expansion of tumor-associated TCR clones in peripheral blood 3 weeks after the start of treatment was observed in patients with durable benefit (n of about 21, p = 0.022).

This material consisted of PBMCs, taken around atezolizumab (anti-PD-L1) treatment. Here the chain combines TRBV7-8 and TRBJ2-7; confidence is insufficient to name the D gene. This TCR was recovered from a man in his 70s with urothelial cancer. The DNA sequence is as follows: TGTGCCAGCAGCTTAGTAGCAGACCGACGCTACGAGCAGTACTTC. This translates into CASSLVADRRYEQYF.